This TCR beta chain was sequenced in a study of blood T cell repertoires in COVID-19. Across the whole study: T cells, B-cell-depleted T cells, or PBMCs provided the cDNA or gDNA that served as material.

The V gene end was trimmed by 5 bases and the J gene end by 5 bases; junction bases not matched to a gene: 14. The CDR3 extends over 17 amino acids. Germline V gives CDR1 LGHDT, CDR2 YNNKEL (reference sequence). In the original workflow: It was from reference gene primer amplification that nucleated cell counts were estimated. This table comes from immunoSEQ multiplex PCR, and its TCRdb copy is limited to in-frame clones, with some not included. The D gene and trimming were derived from the DNA, and the V and J assignments and clone size from that table. The sample consists of some 200,000 clones, around 89% of them appearing once.

V is TRBV3-1 (or the pseudogene TRBV3-2) and J is TRBJ2-2, with 7 nucleotides matching TRBD2. Sequenced material: peripheral blood. The clonotype originates from a man between 65 and 85 years old with acute or convalescent COVID-19. CDR3 region: CASSLGVTGGRTGELFF. The CDR3 region has the DNA TGTGCCAGCAGCTTGGGGGTGACGGGAGGACGAACCGGGGAGCTGTTTTTT.